This passage covers 14 T cell receptor beta chains from one sample sequenced in a study of T cells in narcolepsy. The repertoire was sequenced with immunoSEQ multiplex PCR; TCRdb's copy has only in-frame clones and lacks some. In the table there are roughly 13,000 clones, roughly nine tenths of which are singletons. Sequenced material: CD45RA- memory CD4+ T cells from PBMCs. The receptors were gathered from a human donor with narcolepsy.

The genes are TRBV29-1 and TRBJ2-7; 13 bases line up with TRBD2. Per germline, CDR1 SQVTM and CDR2 ANQGSEA. The J segment lost 2 bases and the V segment lost 1 base, leaving 2 bases of the junction unmatched. The CDR3 consists of 15 residues. CDR3 region: CSVEGGTSGTYEQYF. CDR3 coding DNA: TGCAGCGTTGAAGGGGGGACTAGCGGGACCTACGAGCAGTACTTC.

The V call is TRBV28, the J call TRBJ2-7; 9 nucleotides agree with TRBD2. CDR3 size: 17 residues. V was pared by 4 bases and J by 4 bases, with 14 bases of the junction left unmatched. Per germline, CDR1 MDHEN and CDR2 SYDVKM. The CDR3 region is CASSSQPFSGSTYEQYF. The CDR3 DNA is TGTGCCAGCAGTTCCCAACCTTTTAGCGGGAGTACTTACGAGCAGTACTTC.

This rearrangement joins TRBV5-1 to TRBJ2-7; D might be TRBD2 (6 bases). The V gene lost 0 bases and the J gene lost 2 bases, with 12 bases spanning the gap. This CDR3 is built from 15 residues. The germline V gene has CDR1 SGHRS and CDR2 YFSETQ. The CDR3 DNA sequence: TGCGCCAGCAGCTTGGACGGCGGGGCGGCCTACGAGCAGTACTTC. Translating it yields CASSLDGGAAYEQYF.

The rearrangement joins TRBV10-3 to TRBJ2-1; 9 bases are shared with TRBD2. Germline values: CDR1 ENHRY, CDR2 SYGVKD. With V trimmed by 0 bases and J by 7 bases, 10 bases remained unmatched. The CDR3 is 17 amino acids. CDR3 sequence (DNA): TGTGCCATCAGTGAGTCGGGTAGCGGGAGTATCGGGAATGAGCAGTTCTTC. It codes for CAISESGSGSIGNEQFF.

The chain links TRBV28 to TRBJ2-5; 11 bases match TRBD2. V lost 5 bases to trimming and J lost 3 bases; unmatched junction nucleotides: 5. The CDR3 runs 15 residues. Germline V gene lookup returns CDR1 MDHEN and CDR2 SYDVKM. The CDR3 nucleotides read TGTGCCAGCAGTCCATATAGCGGGAGGGAAGAGACCCAGTACTTC. This codes for CASSPYSGREETQYF.

The chain joins TRBV5-5 to TRBJ1-1, with D possibly matching TRBD1 (5 bases). Germline V gene data show CDR1 as SGHKS and CDR2 as YYEKEE (reference sequence). Trimming removed 4 bases at V and 7 bases at J, with 23 bases between. This CDR3 comprises 16 residues. The CDR3 DNA follows: TGTGCCAGCAGCCTCTGGACATCCTTCATCCTGGATGAAGCTTTCTTT. Translation: CASSLWTSFILDEAFF.

The chain carries TRBV30 and TRBJ1-2; D is unresolved. The CDR3 has 14 amino acids. Trimming stripped 0 bases from V and 2 bases from J, with 10 bases between. The germline CDR1 and CDR2 sequences are GTSNPN and SVGIG (reference sequence). The CDR3 DNA reads as TGTGCCTGGAGTGTACGAGGGCACAACTATGGCTACACCTTC. This codes for CAWSVRGHNYGYTF.

J is TRBJ2-1 and V is TRBV7-2; D uncertain. The germline CDR1 and CDR2 sequences are SGHTA and FQGNSA. The CDR3 runs to 13 residues. Trimming removed 1 base from V and 6 bases from J, with 7 bases in between. CDR3 residues: CASSLVRSNEQFF. In DNA, the CDR3 is TGTGCCAGCAGCTTAGTGCGGTCCAATGAGCAGTTCTTC.

The chain has TRBV2 and TRBJ1-1, with D tentatively TRBD1 (6 bases). The germline V gene has CDR1 SNHLY and CDR2 FYNNEI. The CDR3 has 12 residues. The V end lost 10 bases, the J end lost 3 bases, and 12 bases lay between the germline ends. In nucleotides, the CDR3 is TGTGCCACCACAGGGCCGTACACTGAAGCTTTCTTT. Protein product: CATTGPYTEAFF.

The chain has TRBV5-4 and TRBJ2-7; 8 positions match TRBD2. Germline V gives CDR1 SGHNT, CDR2 YYREEE (reference sequence). V trimming: 1 base; J trimming: 5 bases; junction bases outside the gene matches: 8. The CDR3 is 15 residues long. The CDR3 region is CASSLSGTRGNEQYF. The CDR3 nucleotides read TGTGCCAGCAGCTTGAGTGGGACTAGGGGCAACGAGCAGTACTTC. Full variable domain (remainder filled in from reference TRBV5-4 and TRBJ2-7): ETGVTQSPTHLIKTRGQQVTLRCSSQSGHNTVSWYQQALGQGPQFIFQYYREEENGRGNFPPRFSGLQFPNYSSELNVNALELDDSALYLCASSLSGTRGNEQYFGPGTRLTVT.

The chain employs TRBV30 and TRBJ1-1, with 8 bases lining up with TRBD1. This CDR3 spans 16 amino acids. Trimming cost V 2 bases and J 0 bases; bases outside gene matches: 8. Germline CDR1 is GTSNPN and CDR2 is SVGIG (reference sequence). This CDR3 reads CAWSPIGQGMNTEAFF. The DNA of the CDR3 is TGTGCCTGGAGTCCGATAGGACAGGGAATGAACACTGAAGCTTTCTTT. Full variable domain (outside the CDR3, taken from reference TRBV30 and TRBJ1-1): SQTIHQWPATLVQPVGSPLSLECTVEGTSNPNLYWYRQAAGRGLQLLFYSVGIGQISSEVPQNLSASRPQDRQFILSSKKLLLSDSGFYLCAWSPIGQGMNTEAFFGQGTRLTVV.

The chain recombines TRBV9 with TRBJ2-1; 13 nucleotides match TRBD2. Trimming took 3 bases from V and 2 from J; bases not matched to a gene: 11. In germline, CDR1 is SGDLS, CDR2 YYNGEE. The CDR3 extends over 19 amino acids. CDR3 sequence: CASSARTLTSGRTYNEQFF. The CDR3 nucleotides are TGTGCCAGCAGCGCCCGGACCCTGACTAGCGGGAGGACCTACAATGAGCAGTTCTTC.

This clone was seen more than once but under ten times. The chain is built from TRBV19 and TRBJ1-4, with D hard to call. V shed 0 bases and J shed 5 bases, with 7 bases lying between them. This CDR3 contains 14 residues. The germline CDR1 and CDR2 sequences are LNHDA and SQIVND (reference sequence). The CDR3 DNA sequence: TGTGCCAGTAGTATAGAGCGGAGGAATGAAAAACTGTTTTTT. Translating it yields CASSIERRNEKLFF.

The chain uses TRBV6-1 and TRBJ1-5, with D hard to call. V was trimmed by 1 base and J by 3 bases, leaving 10 bases between them. There are 15 residues in the CDR3. Germline-derived CDR1 and CDR2 are MNHNS and SASEGT. CDR3 residues: CASSEGATFNQPQHF. The DNA of the CDR3 is TGTGCCAGCAGTGAAGGGGCCACCTTCAATCAGCCCCAGCATTTT.